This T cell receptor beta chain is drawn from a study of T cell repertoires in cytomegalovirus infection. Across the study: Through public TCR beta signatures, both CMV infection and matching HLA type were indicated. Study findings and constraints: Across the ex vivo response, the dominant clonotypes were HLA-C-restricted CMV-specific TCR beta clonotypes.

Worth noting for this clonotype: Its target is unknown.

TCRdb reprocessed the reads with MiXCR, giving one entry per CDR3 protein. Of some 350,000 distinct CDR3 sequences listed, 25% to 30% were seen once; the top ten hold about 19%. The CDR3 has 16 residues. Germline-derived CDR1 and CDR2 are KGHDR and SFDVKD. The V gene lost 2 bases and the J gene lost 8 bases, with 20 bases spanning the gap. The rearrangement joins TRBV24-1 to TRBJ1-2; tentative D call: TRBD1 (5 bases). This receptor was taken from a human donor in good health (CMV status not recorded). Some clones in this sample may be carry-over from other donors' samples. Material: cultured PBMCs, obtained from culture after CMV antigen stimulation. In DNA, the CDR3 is TGTGCCACCAGTGATTCCGGCACGGCAGGGACCACGGGCTACACCTTC. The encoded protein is CATSDSGTAGTTGYTF.